This is a list of T cell receptor beta chains from one sample in a study of neoadjuvant anti-PD-1 for oral cavity cancer. Profiling relied on immunoSEQ multiplex PCR, and the TCRdb table lists in-frame clones only, not all of them. The sample has about 42,000 clones; about 77% are singletons. This specimen was PBMCs, taken after nivolumab (anti-PD-1) treatment. These receptors were obtained from a person aged 35-79 years with oral cavity squamous cell carcinoma. Both conserved end residues are trimmed from each CDR3. A D gene is named only where the DNA matches it firmly.

D gene	V gene	CDR3 length	CDR3 protein
.	TRBV19	10	ATSGLGNEQY
TRBD2	TRBV28	13	ASSAGGSNTGELF
TRBD1	TRBV6-5	14	ASSWGQGSRNTEAF
.	TRBV6-1	12	ASSGRSSNQPQH
.	TRBV6-6	12	ASSRDGGNSPLH
TRBD1	TRBV6-6	12	ASSMDRGQTEAF
.	TRBV15	14	ATSRAEGQRENEQF
.	TRBV5-6	9	ASSNGTEAF
TRBD1	TRBV9	14	ASTPGDSGFNSPLH
TRBD2	TRBV6-1	13	ASSEQRGPTDTQY
TRBD2	TRBV7-9	14	ASSLLGISGKETQY
.	TRBV30	9	AWSLGYEQY
.	TRBV5-4	15	ASSLDRGTLNTGELF
.	TRBV6-6	11	ASSAGTFYEQY
TRBD2	TRBV2	13	ASSETGGNTGELF
TRBD2	TRBV5-4	14	ASSLARLAGYNEQF
TRBD2	TRBV15	14	ATSRDAGANTGELF
.	TRBV18	13	ASSPTSLYVSEQF
TRBD1	TRBV28	13	ASSPTGPDNSPLH
TRBD2	TRBV4-1	11	ASRGTSGDTQY
.	TRBV2	9	ATAPTDTQY
.	TRBV7-8	15	ASSMRPLQGTNEKLF
.	TRBV7-6	12	ASSNPGATDTQY
.	TRBV2	10	ASRVPGNTIY
TRBD2	TRBV5-4	16	ASSRGGAATGSSYEQY
.	TRBV15	14	ATSRDPAARDQPQH
.	TRBV6-5	12	ASSVNRENYGYT
.	TRBV19	12	ASKHSGDNTEAF
.	TRBV12-5	12	ASGSRGGPTEAF